The 3 T cell receptor beta chains given below trace back to one sample, sequenced in a study of blood T cells in healthy people across ages. Sample-barcoded 5' priming and a J-beta primer mix drove a second PCR of about 6 to 12 cycles. Via MiXCR, TCRdb re-called the 5' RACE reads, giving one row per CDR3 protein. This table has 910,000 or so distinct CDR3 sequences, roughly 51% appearing once. Sequences were obtained from blood. These receptors all stem from a woman aged 60-75 years in good health.

This clonotype has more than one count but fewer than ten. The rearrangement links TRBV7-2 to TRBJ2-3; 7 nucleotides match TRBD1. This CDR3 region has 15 residues. Unmatched junction bases numbered 6, after V lost 5 bases and J lost 1 base. Germline-derived CDR1 and CDR2 are SGHTA and FQGNSA. The chain's CDR3 is CASSPQGVGTDTQYF. The CDR3 DNA follows: TGTGCCAGCAGCCCCCAGGGGGTGGGCACAGATACGCAGTATTTT. The variable domain in full, with the rest retrieved from reference TRBV7-2 and TRBJ2-3, is GAGVSQSPSNKVTEKGKDVELRCDPISGHTALYWYRQSLGQGLEFLIYFQGNSAPDKSGLPSDRFSAERTGGSVSTLTIQRTQQEDSAVYLCASSPQGVGTDTQYFGPGTRLTVL.

Turning to this clonotype: The germline gene is not matched at one end of the junction; a read error may be the cause. This chain connects TRBV3-1 to TRBJ2-6; perhaps TRBD1 as D (5 bases). This CDR3 comprises 18 residues. The germline V gene encodes CDR1 LGHDT and CDR2 YNNKEL (reference sequence). DNA of the CDR3: TGTGCCAGCAGCCAAGATCTAGGTATCAGCTCTGGGGCCAACATCCTGACTTTC. Protein sequence: CASSQDLGISSGANILTF.

This chain links TRBV7-9 with TRBJ2-5, with TRBD2 as a possible D gene (7 bases). Germline CDR1 SEHNR, CDR2 FQNEAQ (reference sequence). This CDR3 has 15 residues. Trimming removed 2 bases at V and 1 base at J, with 11 bases between. CDR3 in DNA: TGTGCCAGCAGCTTAAACGGGGGGCGCCAAGAGACCCAGTACTTC. Its protein is CASSLNGGRQETQYF.